Included here is one T cell receptor (beta chain) sequence, with context. Sequenced by immunoSEQ multiplex PCR; TCRdb stores in-frame clones only, minus some. Among about 660,000 clones listed, 88% were seen once. The sample is drawn from a study of shared T cell receptors in the human thymus. CDR3 length: 17 amino acids. The ends were cut back, 7 bases at V and 9 bases at J, with 29 bases in the middle. In germline, CDR1 is MNHEY, CDR2 SMNVEV (reference sequence). The data also belong to a second study, concerning human thymus T cells. That report notes: Among unrelated individuals, related research reported thymic repertoires that overlapped highly.

This chain joins TRBV27 and TRBJ2-3, with a tentative D call TRBD2 (6 bases). This sequence originates from a boy under three years old with a congenital heart defect. Source material: thymocytes. The CDR3 region is CASTSVPPTPLAGTQYF. DNA for the CDR3: TGTGCCAGCACCTCAGTCCCCCCCACGCCCCTCGCGGGAACGCAGTATTTT.